A single T cell receptor beta chain is shown here with its context. No antigen is known for it. A much larger clonotype is one base distant, so this may be a read error. Donor samples were obtained from healthy Caucasian individuals from Russia, aged about 6 to 100. Using a J-beta primer mix together with a sample-barcoded 5' primer, a second PCR was run for roughly 7 to 12 cycles. TCRdb re-derived calls from the 5' RACE reads in MiXCR, one entry per CDR3 protein. The data hold 710,000 or so distinct CDR3 sequences, with roughly 32% observed a single time. The data stem from a study of blood T cells in healthy people across ages. Study conclusions and caveats: One million T cells yielded diversity estimates that were considered underestimates. A greater number of naive CD4+ cells and higher diversity distinguished long-lived donors from aged donors.

CDR3 length equals 13 residues. CDR1 is DFQATT, CDR2 SNEGSKA, per germline (reference sequence). Deletions cut 6 bases from V and 7 bases from J, with 19 bases between. Sequencing was performed on blood. The TCR originated in a woman of 80 years or more in good health. The V gene is TRBV20-1, the J gene TRBJ2-7; D remains ambiguous. CDR3 DNA sequence: TGCAGTGCCTTCGGGTCCTTTACCAATGAGCAGTACTTC. As protein: CSAFGSFTNEQYF.